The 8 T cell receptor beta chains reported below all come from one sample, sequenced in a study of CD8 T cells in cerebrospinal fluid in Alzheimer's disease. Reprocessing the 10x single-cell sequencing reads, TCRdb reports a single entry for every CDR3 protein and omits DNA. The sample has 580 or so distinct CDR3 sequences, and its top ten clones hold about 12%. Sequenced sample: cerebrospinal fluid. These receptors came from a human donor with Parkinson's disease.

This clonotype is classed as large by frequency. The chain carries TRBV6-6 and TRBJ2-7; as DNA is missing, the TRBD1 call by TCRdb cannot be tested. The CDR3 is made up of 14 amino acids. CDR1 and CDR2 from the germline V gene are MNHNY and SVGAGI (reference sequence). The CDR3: CASSYGQGVLEQYF.

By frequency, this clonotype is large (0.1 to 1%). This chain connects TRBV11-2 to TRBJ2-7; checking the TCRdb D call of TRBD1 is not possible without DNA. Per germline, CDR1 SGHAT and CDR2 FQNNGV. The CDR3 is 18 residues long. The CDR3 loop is CASSLDQGTGRVFYEQYF.

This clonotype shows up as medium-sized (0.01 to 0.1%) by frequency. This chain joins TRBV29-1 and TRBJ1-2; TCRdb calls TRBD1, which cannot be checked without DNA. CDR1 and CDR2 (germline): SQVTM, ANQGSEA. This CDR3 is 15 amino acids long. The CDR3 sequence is CSGHTPGQGAYGYTF.

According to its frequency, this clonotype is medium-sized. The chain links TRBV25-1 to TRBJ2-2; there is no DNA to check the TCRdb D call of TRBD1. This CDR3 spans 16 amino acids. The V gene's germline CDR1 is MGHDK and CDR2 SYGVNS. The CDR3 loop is CASTSFGQGNTGELFF.

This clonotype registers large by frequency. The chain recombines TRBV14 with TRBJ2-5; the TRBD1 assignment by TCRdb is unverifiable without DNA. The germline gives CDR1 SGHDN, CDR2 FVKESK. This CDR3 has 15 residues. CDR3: CASSQPGTVGQTQYF.

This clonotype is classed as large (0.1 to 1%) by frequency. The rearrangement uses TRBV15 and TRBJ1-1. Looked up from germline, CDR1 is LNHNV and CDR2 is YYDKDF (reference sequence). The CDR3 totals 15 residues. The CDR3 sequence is CATSRDRGPNTEAFF.

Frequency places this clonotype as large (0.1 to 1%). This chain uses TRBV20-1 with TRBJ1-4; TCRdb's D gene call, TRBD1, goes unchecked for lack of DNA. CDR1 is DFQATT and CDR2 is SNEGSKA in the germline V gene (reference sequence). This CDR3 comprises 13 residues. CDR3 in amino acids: CSPLRPSNEKLFF.

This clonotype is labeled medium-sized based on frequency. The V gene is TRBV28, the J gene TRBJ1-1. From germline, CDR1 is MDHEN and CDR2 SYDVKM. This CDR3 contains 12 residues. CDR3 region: CATSTSNTEAFF.